The subject of this entry is one T cell receptor beta chain. In its sample, this clonotype was seen a few times. No antigen is known for it. The sample holds no much larger clone one base away, and base qualities are not on file. Library preparation used PCR. At the Johns Hopkins FTIC core, DNA from the cultured CD4+ T cells underwent TCR sequencing with the Oncomine TCR Beta short-read assay. Genomic DNA was extracted from the cultured CD4+ T cells with the QIAamp micro DNA kit. Oncomine TCR Beta libraries made from cultured CD4+ T cells were pooled using unique dual indexes and sequenced on an Illumina iSeq 100. Under the source paper's analysis protocol: Non-productive sequences were removed, and CDR3s not starting with C, not ending with F or W, or shorter than 7 amino acids were discarded. Antigen-specific clonotypes were identified using the MANAFEST web application through comparison of peptide-stimulated wells with reference and other culture wells. To be called positive, a clone needed an FDR below 0.05, an odds ratio above 5, and a productive frequency above 0.1% in at least two of three replicate wells. Clonotypes that were significantly expanded in both SARS-CoV-2 spike wells and at least one common cold coronavirus spike condition were defined as cross-reactive. Similarity between CDR3 sequences was evaluated in R version 3.6.1 using Levenshtein distances (stringdist) and unrooted phylogenetic trees (ape). TCRdb reran the public reads through fastp at Q25 and MiXCR, keeping productive beta chains. For every CDR3 protein sequence, its rows merge into one entry that carries the most common genes and DNA. TCRdb, not the original authors, processed these V and J calls. The sample contains 10,000 to 12,000 distinct CDR3 sequences, around 30% of them found a single time. Around 16% of the sample goes to the ten largest clones.

At the junction V is shortened by 5 bases and J by 5 bases, with 10 bases in between. From its cysteine to its phenylalanine, the CDR3 spans 13 amino acids. Solely the CDR3 DNA is kept, with 39 bases framed from the first base. This sample was taken from a study of vaccination and CD4 T cells after COVID-19 (dated by TCRdb to between 2021 and 2022). About the full investigation: Every convalescent patient had a positive nasal swab PCR test for SARS-CoV-2, with mild disease in 8 to 10 patients and severe disease in one. The time from the second vaccine dose to post-vaccine blood sampling had a median of around 72 days and ranged from roughly 13 to 241 days. Control cultures received a CEFX viral epitope pool as the positive control, an HIV-1 Nef peptide pool as the negative control, or no peptide. Post-COVID blood samples were collected from convalescent patients a median of approximately 93 days after diagnosis, with a range of about 35 to 180 days. In roughly nine COVID-19 convalescent patients and a handful of infection-naive healthy vaccine recipients, the spike-specific CD4+ TCR repertoire before mRNA vaccination was compared with the repertoire after mRNA vaccination. In the convalescent cohort there were six males and four females, among whom were two Hispanic individuals, seven Caucasians, two Asians and one multiracial person. Each participant got two doses of either the Pfizer-BioNTech BNT162b2 vaccine (n=8) or the Moderna mRNA-1273 vaccine (n=2). For stimulating the cultures, overlapping spike peptide pools were used, derived from SARS-CoV-2 as well as from the common cold coronaviruses HCoV-NL63, HCoV-OC43 and HCoV-229E.

The sample's treatment or condition label, in plain terms: approximately nine-day PBMC culture with coronavirus spike peptide pools or control peptides (ViraFEST assay). The study used the ViraFEST assay, which expanded antigen-specific T cells with peptide pools and then identified expanded clonotypes by TCR sequencing. The convalescent patients' positive SARS-CoV-2 PCR tests were from March to December 2020, which was before the Alpha, Beta and Delta variants emerged in the United States. Each well held 1.5 million to 2.5 million PBMCs cultured with around 9 ug/ml peptide pools in IMDM containing around 5% human AB serum and around 9 IU/ml IL-2. On days 3 and 7, half of the culture medium was replaced with fresh IL-2-containing medium. After more than 8 days of culture, CD4+ T cells were isolated by negative selection using the EasySep CD4+ T cell isolation kit. Ficoll-Paque Plus gradient centrifugation was used to isolate PBMCs from whole blood, and the isolated PBMCs were then either used fresh or cryopreserved at -140C. In general, triplicate wells were set up for every culture condition.

Broader findings and caveats from the paper: Among convalescent patients, a median about 86% of the SARS-CoV-2-reactive clones seen after vaccination appeared only after vaccination, which suggests priming specific to the vaccine. The number of convalescent patients in the study was relatively small, and the study did not examine early timepoints following natural infection. An increase in the median number of SARS-CoV-2-reactive clonotypes from approximately 21 after infection to 38 after vaccination was observed, but the change was not found to be significant. In convalescent patients, nearly all vaccine-specific clones (304 of 307) were found to be mono-reactive for SARS-CoV-2 spike rather than cross-reactive with common cold coronaviruses.

The receptor chain draws on TRBV12-3 or TRBV12-4 and TRBJ1-5; TRBD1 is possibly the D segment (5 matching bases). This sequence originates from a human donor who had recovered from COVID-19. Specimen: CD4+ T cells from blood, cultured in vitro, collected after SARS-CoV-2 vaccination. The DNA reads as follows: TGTGCCAGCAGTGAACAGGATTATCAGCCCCAGCATTTT. Its product reads: CASSEQDYQPQHF.